This TCR beta chain was retrieved from a study of T cell changes during pregnancy in multiple sclerosis. V lost 2 bases and J lost 8, with 26 bases in between. Germline V gene data show CDR1 as SGHDT and CDR2 as YYEEEE. The CDR3 covers 18 residues. Measured with immunoSEQ multiplex PCR; TCRdb has only the in-frame clones, and not every one. This table has tens of thousands of clones, 92% appearing once. V and J are TRBV5-6 and TRBJ2-1; D is undetermined. This receptor was obtained from a female donor with multiple sclerosis, enrolled in a pregnancy study. This specimen consisted of peripheral blood, obtained after pregnancy. CDR3 loop: CASSFQFPPSELHDEQFF. Written as DNA, the CDR3 is TGTGCCAGCAGCTTCCAGTTCCCACCGTCCGAACTACACGATGAGCAGTTCTTC.